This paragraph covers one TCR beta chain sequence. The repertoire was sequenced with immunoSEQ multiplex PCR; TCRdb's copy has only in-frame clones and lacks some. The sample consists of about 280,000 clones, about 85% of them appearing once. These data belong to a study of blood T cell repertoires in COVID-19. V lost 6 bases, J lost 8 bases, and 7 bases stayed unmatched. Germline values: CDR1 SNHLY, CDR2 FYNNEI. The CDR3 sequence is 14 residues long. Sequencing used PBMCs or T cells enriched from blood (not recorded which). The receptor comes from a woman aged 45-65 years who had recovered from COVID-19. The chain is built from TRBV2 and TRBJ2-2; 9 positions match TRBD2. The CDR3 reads CASRGGLAAGELFF. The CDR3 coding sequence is TGTGCCAGCAGGGGGGGACTAGCTGCTGGGGAGCTGTTTTTT. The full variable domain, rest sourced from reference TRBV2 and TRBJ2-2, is EPEVTQTPSHQVTQMGQEVILRCVPISNHLYFYWYRQILGQKVEFLVSFYNNEISEKSEIFDDQFSVERPDGSNFTLKIRSTKLEDSAMYFCASRGGLAAGELFFGEGSRLTVL.